Presented here are 16 T cell receptor beta chains from one specimen sequenced in a study of monozygotic twins with inflammatory bowel disease. From the 5' RACE reads, TCRdb lists one entry per CDR3 protein and no DNA. The ten top clones account for approximately 7.4%, within a sample of approximately 150,000 distinct CDR3 sequences. The material sequenced was blood. Receptors originate from a human donor with ulcerative colitis or Crohn's disease, or a healthy co-twin of an affected twin (not recorded which).

The chain has TRBV18 and TRBJ2-5. Germline lookup yields CDR1 KGHSH and CDR2 LQKENI. CDR3 length: 12 residues. This CDR3 is CASSPDGETQYF.

This chain connects TRBV20-1 to TRBJ2-6. Germline assignment: CDR1 DFQATT and CDR2 SNEGSKA (reference sequence). This CDR3 comprises 14 residues. The CDR3 spells CSARAGSRANVLTF.

This chain links TRBV20-1 with TRBJ2-7; checking the TCRdb D call of TRBD1 is not possible without DNA. CDR1 is DFQATT, CDR2 SNEGSKA, per germline (reference sequence). This CDR3 has 13 residues. The CDR3 reads CSARVDTSYEQYF.

The gene calls are TRBV4-1 and TRBJ2-1; without DNA, the TCRdb call of TRBD1 cannot be checked. Germline assignment: CDR1 MGHRA and CDR2 YSYEKL. The CDR3 contains 15 residues. The CDR3 sequence: CASSQVGQLYNEQFF.

This chain links TRBV4-3 with TRBJ2-7. Germline CDR1 and CDR2: LGHNA and YSLEER. CDR3 length: 13 amino acids. CDR3 protein: CASSQDITYEQYF.

The chain recombines TRBV25-1 with TRBJ1-1; without DNA, the TCRdb call of TRBD1 cannot be checked. Germline V gene lookup returns CDR1 MGHDK and CDR2 SYGVNS. The CDR3 sequence is 17 residues long. CDR3 residues: CASPCTDREALTPEAFF. Looking up the rest from reference TRBV25-1 and TRBJ1-1 gives the full variable domain: EADIYQTPRYLVIGTGKKITLECSQTMGHDKMYWYQQDPGMELHLIHYSYGVNSTEKGDLSSESTVSRIRTEHFPLTLESARPSHTSQYLCASPCTDREALTPEAFFGQGTRLTVV.

The chain combines TRBV6-5 with TRBJ1-4. There are 16 residues in the CDR3. Germline V lookup: CDR1 MNHEY, CDR2 SVGAGI. The CDR3 loop reads CASSYPSLIGCEKLFF.

The chain is built from TRBV3-1 and TRBJ1-4. This CDR3 has 13 amino acids. Germline V gives CDR1 LGHDT, CDR2 YNNKEL (reference sequence). CDR3: CASSQERGHGLFF.

This CDR3 reads CAISVSSDANTGELFF. The J gene is TRBJ2-2, the V gene TRBV10-3; lacking DNA, the TRBD2 call made by TCRdb goes unchecked. In germline, CDR1 is ENHRY, CDR2 SYGVKD. There are 16 residues in the CDR3.

This CDR3 is CSASGGIRPTNEKLFF. The V call is TRBV20-1, the J call TRBJ1-4. This CDR3 region has 16 residues. Germline CDR1 DFQATT, CDR2 SNEGSKA (reference sequence).

CDR3 residues: CASSLPAGLAGVNEQFF. This chain uses TRBV7-2 with TRBJ2-1; TCRdb designates TRBD2, a call that cannot be tested without DNA. Germline lookup yields CDR1 SGHTA and CDR2 FQGNSA. The CDR3 is 17 amino acids.

The chain is built from TRBV28 and TRBJ2-7; the TRBD1 assignment by TCRdb is unverifiable without DNA. The CDR3 covers 16 residues. The V gene's germline CDR1 is MDHEN and CDR2 SYDVKM. The CDR3 region is CASSFPWQTHPYEQYF.

The chain couples TRBV5-1 to TRBJ1-1; TCRdb proposes TRBD1, but this gene call is untestable without DNA. Per germline, CDR1 SGHRS and CDR2 YFSETQ. The CDR3 contains 15 residues. This chain's CDR3 is CASSLVVGVGTEAFF.

V is TRBV7-2 and J is TRBJ1-5. The V gene's germline CDR1 is SGHTA and CDR2 FQGNSA. The CDR3 consists of 15 residues. CDR3 residues: CASSLGREGNQPQHF.

This chain uses TRBV5-5 with TRBJ1-4; TCRdb returns TRBD1, unconfirmable since there is no DNA. CDR1 SGHKS and CDR2 YYEKEE come from the germline V gene (reference sequence). The CDR3 extends over 17 amino acids. The CDR3 is CASSQPRSGSANEKLFF.

This chain links TRBV5-1 with TRBJ2-1; the D gene TCRdb calls, TRBD1, cannot be checked with no DNA. Germline CDR1 is SGHRS and CDR2 is YFSETQ. The length of the CDR3 is 16 residues. The CDR3 spells CASSRGGRLEVHEQFF.